The clone carrying this T cell receptor (beta chain) was recorded many times. The data derive from a study of early T cells in non-severe SARS-CoV-2 infection. Trimming stripped 7 bases from V and 3 bases from J, with 10 bases between. This CDR3 is built from 13 residues. Individual cDNA molecules each received unique molecular identifiers attached to them. MiXCR was run by TCRdb on the 5' RACE reads, yielding one entry per CDR3 protein. The sample contains tens of thousands of distinct CDR3 sequences, approximately 5.1% of which appear only once. This chain connects TRBV12-3 or TRBV12-4 to TRBJ1-5; D perhaps matches TRBD1 (5 bases). The receptor was isolated from an adult who was a healthcare worker with PCR-confirmed SARS-CoV-2 infection or an uninfected control (not recorded which). Source material: whole blood. CDR3 DNA sequence: TGTGCCAGCACCGGGACCGTCAATCAGCCCCAGCATTTT. Translated: CASTGTVNQPQHF.